This T cell receptor beta chain was retrieved from a study of patients and donors after allogeneic stem cell transplantation. In this sample, this clonotype turned up many times. Germline CDR1 SEHNR, CDR2 FQNEAQ (reference sequence). The CDR3 covers 17 residues. V gave up 4 bases and J gave up 2 bases; unmatched junction bases: 11. TCRdb used MiXCR to reprocess the RT-PCR reads, holding one entry per CDR3 protein. Of a few hundred thousand distinct CDR3 sequences listed, roughly an eighth were seen once; the top ten hold 11%. The sample consisted of blood, either unsorted or a sorted T cell fraction (not recorded which). This TCR was sampled from a human donor who was either an allogeneic HSCT recipient or a stem cell or donor lymphocyte infusion donor (not recorded which). It is not recorded whose cells these are; they may come from a transplant donor. The chain links TRBV7-9 to TRBJ2-3; 8 positions agree with TRBD2. In DNA form, the CDR3 reads TGTGCCAGCAGCTCCAGAGGGCGGGAGGTCGTCACAGATACGCAGTATTTT. Residues: CASSSRGREVVTDTQYF.